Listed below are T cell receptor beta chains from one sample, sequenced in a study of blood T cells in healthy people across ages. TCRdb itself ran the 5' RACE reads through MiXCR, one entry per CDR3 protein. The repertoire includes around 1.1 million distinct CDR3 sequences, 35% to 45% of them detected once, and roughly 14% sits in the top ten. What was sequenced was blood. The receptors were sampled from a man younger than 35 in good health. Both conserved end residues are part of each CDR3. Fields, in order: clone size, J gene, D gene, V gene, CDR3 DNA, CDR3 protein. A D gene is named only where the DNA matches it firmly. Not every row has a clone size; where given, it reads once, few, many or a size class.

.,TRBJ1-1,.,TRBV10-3,TGTGCCATCAGTGAGAGGGAGCTATTAAACACTGAAGCTTTCTTT,CAISERELLNTEAFF
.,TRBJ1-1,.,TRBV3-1,TGTGCCAGCAGCCCTCCGCAGGGCACTGAAGCTTTCTTT,CASSPPQGTEAFF
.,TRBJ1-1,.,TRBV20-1,TGCAGTGCTAGATGGCAGATGGTTACGTCCACTGAAGCTTTCTTT,CSARWQMVTSTEAFF
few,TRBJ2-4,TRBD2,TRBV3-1,TGTGCCAGCAGCCAAGGAAGGGGACTAGCACGAAACATTCAGTACTTC,CASSQGRGLARNIQYF
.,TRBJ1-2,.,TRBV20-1,TGCAGTGCTAGGATATGGGGGGATGATGGCTACACCTTC,CSARIWGDDGYTF
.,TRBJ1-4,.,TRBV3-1,TGTGTCAGCAGCCTGGACGCAACTAATGAAAAACTGTTTTTT,CVSSLDATNEKLFF
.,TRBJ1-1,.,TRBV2,TGTGCCAGCAGTGCAAGGGTAGACATGAACACTGAAGCTTTCTTT,CASSARVDMNTEAFF
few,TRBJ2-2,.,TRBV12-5,TGTGCTAGCGCGACAGGCCCGAACACCGGGGAGCTGTTTTTT,CASATGPNTGELFF
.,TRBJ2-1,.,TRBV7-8,TGTGCCAGCAGCTCCTATCGGGATGAGCAGTTCTTC,CASSSYRDEQFF
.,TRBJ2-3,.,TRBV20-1,TGCAGTGCTAGACATTCGGGGGCGGGGGCCACAGATACGCAGTATTTT,CSARHSGAGATDTQYF
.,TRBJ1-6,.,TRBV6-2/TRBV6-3,TGTGCCAGCAGTTACTCTCCGCTCAGAAATAATTCACCCCTCCACTTT,CASSYSPLRNNSPLHF
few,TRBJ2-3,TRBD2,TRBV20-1,TGCAGTGCTAGAACCCCTGGACTAGCGGGGGGTACAGATACGCAGTATTTT,CSARTPGLAGGTDTQYF
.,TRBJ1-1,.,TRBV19,TGTGCCAGTAGTATTGCCCCTCAAACGAGTACTGAAGCTTTCTTT,CASSIAPQTSTEAFF
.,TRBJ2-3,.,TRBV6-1,TGTGCCAGCAGGGAAATAAAGACCCTAGATACGCAGTATTTT,CASREIKTLDTQYF
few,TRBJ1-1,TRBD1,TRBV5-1,TGCGCCAGCAGCCCGGAGGGTCAGGGGGTTTGGACTGAAGCTTTCTTT,CASSPEGQGVWTEAFF
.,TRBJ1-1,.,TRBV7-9,TGTGCCAGCAGCTTCCGGCGGGGGGCGAACACTGAAGCTTTCTTT,CASSFRRGANTEAFF
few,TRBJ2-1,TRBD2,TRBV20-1,TGCAGTGCTTTAACTAGCGGGGTGGGCAATGAGCAGTTCTTC,CSALTSGVGNEQFF
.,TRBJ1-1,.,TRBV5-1,TGCACCAGCAGCTTCTCACGGCCACAAAACACTGAAGCTTTCTTT,CTSSFSRPQNTEAFF
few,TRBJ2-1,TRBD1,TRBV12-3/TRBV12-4,TGTGCCAGCAGTAACGACAGGGAGAACGAGCAGTTCTTC,CASSNDRENEQFF
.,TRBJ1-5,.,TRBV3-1,TGTGCCAGCAGCGGCCGGGTCAATCAGCCCCAGCATTTT,CASSGRVNQPQHF
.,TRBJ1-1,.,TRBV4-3,TGCGCCAGCAGCCAAGAAATATCGGGATTTGGGCGCACTGAAGCTTTCTTT,CASSQEISGFGRTEAFF
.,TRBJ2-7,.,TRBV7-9,TGTGCCAGCAGTTTGAGGGAACAACCCAACTCCTACGAGCAGTACTTC,CASSLREQPNSYEQYF
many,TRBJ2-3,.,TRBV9,TGTGCCAGCAGCGCTGGGTCCGGGATGGGTCACACAGATACGCAGTATTTT,CASSAGSGMGHTDTQYF
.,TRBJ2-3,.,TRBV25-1,TGTGCCAGCAGTGAAGGTATGGGGGATACGCAGTATTTT,CASSEGMGDTQYF
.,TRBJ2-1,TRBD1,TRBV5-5,TGTGCCAGCAGCTCCCTAGGGGGACAGGCCTACAATGAGCAGTTCTTC,CASSSLGGQAYNEQFF
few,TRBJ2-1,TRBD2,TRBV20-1,TGCAGTGCCCGTACCGGGACTAGCGGAAGAAATGAGCAGTTCTTC,CSARTGTSGRNEQFF
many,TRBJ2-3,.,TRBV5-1,TGCGCCAGCAGCTTGGCAACCAACACAGATACGCAGTATTTT,CASSLATNTDTQYF
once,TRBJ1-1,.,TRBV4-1,TGCGCCAGCAGCCAAGGAGGGGGTAGGCCTGAAGCTTTCTTT,CASSQGGGRPEAFF
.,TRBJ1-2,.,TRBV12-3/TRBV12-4,TGTGCCAGCAGTTTTTCCGACAGGCCGAATGGCTACACCTTC,CASSFSDRPNGYTF
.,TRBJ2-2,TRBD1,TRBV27,TGTGCCAGTGGACAGGGCCGAAACACCGGGGAGCTGTTTTTT,CASGQGRNTGELFF
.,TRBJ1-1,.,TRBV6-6,TGTGCCAGCAGGCAGGCTAAAGCTTTCTTT,CASRQAKAFF
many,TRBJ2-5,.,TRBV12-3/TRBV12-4,TGTGCCAGCGACATGGACGCATTAGGGGAGACCCAGTACTTC,CASDMDALGETQYF
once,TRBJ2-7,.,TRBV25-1,TGTGCCAGCAGTGAATATCGAGGATTGGGTAATGAGCAGTACTTC,CASSEYRGLGNEQYF
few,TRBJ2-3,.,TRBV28,TGTGCCAGCAGTGATGAGGATACGCAGTATTTT,CASSDEDTQYF
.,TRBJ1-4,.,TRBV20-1,TGCAGTGCCGCCCTTCCTTCAGGGGATGTGGAAAAACTGTTTTTT,CSAALPSGDVEKLFF
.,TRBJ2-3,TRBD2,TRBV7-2,TGTGCCAGCAGCTACCGAGCGGGGGTCGGCACAGATACGCAGTATTTT,CASSYRAGVGTDTQYF
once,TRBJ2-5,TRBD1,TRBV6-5,TGTGCCAGCAGAGATGACAGGGGACAAGAGACCCAGTACTTC,CASRDDRGQETQYF
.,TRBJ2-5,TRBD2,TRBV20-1,TGCAGTGCTAGAGATTGGCTTAGGACTAGCGGGGTAAAGACCCAGTACTTC,CSARDWLRTSGVKTQYF
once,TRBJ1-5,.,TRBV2,TGTGCCAGCAGCCCCGACAGACTCAATAGCAATCAGCCCCAGCATTTT,CASSPDRLNSNQPQHF
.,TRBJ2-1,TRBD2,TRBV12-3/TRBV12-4,TGTGCCAGCAGTTTAGATCTAGCGGGATACTACAATGAGCAGTTCTTC,CASSLDLAGYYNEQFF
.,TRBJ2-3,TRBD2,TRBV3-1,TGTGCCAGCAGCCAAGAGGTTAGCGGGGGGTGGACAGATACGCAGTATTTT,CASSQEVSGGWTDTQYF
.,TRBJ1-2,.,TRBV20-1,TGCAGTGCTTTGGACCCGGGAAACTATGGCTACACCTTC,CSALDPGNYGYTF
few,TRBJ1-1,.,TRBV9,TGTGCCAGCAGCGTAGGGGCGAAATGGGGCACTGAAGCTTTCTTT,CASSVGAKWGTEAFF
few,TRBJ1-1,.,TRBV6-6,TGTGCCAGCACCCAAGTACGGGAGAGGAACACTGAAGCTTTCTTT,CASTQVRERNTEAFF
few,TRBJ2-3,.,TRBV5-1,TGCGCCAGCATGTCACAAGGGGGTTTGCCCAGCACAGATACGCAGTATTTT,CASMSQGGLPSTDTQYF
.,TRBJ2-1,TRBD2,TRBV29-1,TGCAGCGTTGTACGCGGGGGGGCTAGGGATGAGCAGTTCTTC,CSVVRGGARDEQFF
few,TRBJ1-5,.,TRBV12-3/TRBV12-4,TGTGCCAGTGCTTGGGGTCAGCCCCAGCATTTT,CASAWGQPQHF
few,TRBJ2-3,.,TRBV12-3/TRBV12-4,TGTGCCAGCACCATGACGTCAGATACGCAGTATTTT,CASTMTSDTQYF
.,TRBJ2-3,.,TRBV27,TGTGCCAGCAGTTTATCGGGAGGGGGGGTAGGGCAGTATTTT,CASSLSGGGVGQYF
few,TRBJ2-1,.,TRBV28,TGTGCCAGCACGTTATGGGCCGGTAAAAATGAGCAGTTCTTC,CASTLWAGKNEQFF
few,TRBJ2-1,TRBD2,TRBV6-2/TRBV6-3,TGTGCCAGCAGACTTAGCGGGGGTGGGTTCAATGAGCAGTTCTTC,CASRLSGGGFNEQFF
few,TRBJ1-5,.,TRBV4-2,TGTGCCAGCAGCCTAGCAGGGGTGCGGCGGGGCAATCAGCCCCAGCATTTT,CASSLAGVRRGNQPQHF
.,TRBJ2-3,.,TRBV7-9,TGTGCCAGCAGCTTAGGACAGGTTAGACATGCCACAGATACGCAGTATTTT,CASSLGQVRHATDTQYF